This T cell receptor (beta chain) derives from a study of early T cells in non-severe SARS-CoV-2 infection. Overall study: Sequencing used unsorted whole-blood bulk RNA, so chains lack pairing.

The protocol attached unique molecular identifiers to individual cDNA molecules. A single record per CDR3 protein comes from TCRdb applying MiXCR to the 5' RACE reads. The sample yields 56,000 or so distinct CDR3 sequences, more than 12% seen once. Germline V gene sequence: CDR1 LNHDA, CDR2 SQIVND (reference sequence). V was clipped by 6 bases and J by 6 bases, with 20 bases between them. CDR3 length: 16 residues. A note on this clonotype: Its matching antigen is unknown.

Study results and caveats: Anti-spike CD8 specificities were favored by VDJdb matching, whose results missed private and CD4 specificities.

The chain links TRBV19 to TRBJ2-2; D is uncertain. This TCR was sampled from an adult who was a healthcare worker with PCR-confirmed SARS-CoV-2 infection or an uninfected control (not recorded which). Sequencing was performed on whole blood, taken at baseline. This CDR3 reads CASSTSPGLTPGELFF. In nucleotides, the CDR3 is TGTGCCAGTAGCACGTCCCCCGGATTGACTCCCGGGGAGCTGTTTTTT.